Listed here are 18 T cell receptor beta chains from one sample, sequenced in a study of Tregs in tolerant kidney transplant recipients. Sequencing used immunoSEQ multiplex PCR; TCRdb keeps in-frame clones, though not all of them. The table lists around 78,000 clones, under 95% of them singletons. This sample comprised Tregs from blood, obtained before the transplant. The source of these receptors is a human donor who received a combined kidney and bone marrow transplant.

The rearrangement uses TRBV7-2 and TRBJ2-5, with 8 positions matching TRBD1. With 5 bases clipped from V and 7 bases from J, the junction kept 15 bases outside the gene matches. This CDR3 has 16 amino acids. Germline V gene sequence: CDR1 SGHTA, CDR2 FQGNSA. CDR3 nucleotides: TGTGCCAGCAGCGAAGCTGCAGGGGGCGGATTGGGGACCCAGTACTTC. Its translation is CASSEAAGGGLGTQYF.

This clone was recorded only once. The chain links TRBV2 to TRBJ2-7; D ambiguous. V gave up 4 bases and J gave up 2 bases, with 9 bases separating them. The CDR3 runs to 13 residues. CDR1 is SNHLY, CDR2 FYNNEI, per germline. Here the CDR3 reads CASSGLEPYEQYF. CDR3 DNA sequence: TGTGCCAGCAGTGGGTTAGAGCCCTACGAGCAGTACTTC. The whole variable domain, filled in from reference TRBV2 and TRBJ2-7, reads EPEVTQTPSHQVTQMGQEVILRCVPISNHLYFYWYRQILGQKVEFLVSFYNNEISEKSEIFDDQFSVERPDGSNFTLKIRSTKLEDSAMYFCASSGLEPYEQYFGPGTRLTVT.

The V gene is TRBV5-1, the J gene TRBJ2-7; D is perhaps TRBD1 (8 bases). This CDR3 is built from 15 residues. CDR1 SGHRS and CDR2 YFSETQ come from the germline V gene. V gave up 4 bases and J gave up 3 bases, with 17 bases separating them. The CDR3 region has the DNA TGCGCCAGCAGCCTGGGAGGGACAGGATACTACGAGCAGTACTTC. It codes for CASSLGGTGYYEQYF.

The V and J genes are TRBV5-1 and TRBJ2-2; weak D call: TRBD2 (5 bases). There are 16 residues in the CDR3. Germline loops: CDR1 SGHRS, CDR2 YFSETQ. The V gene lost 0 bases and the J gene lost 5 bases, with 14 bases spanning the gap. CDR3: CASSLEGSGGTGELFF. In DNA form, the CDR3 reads TGCGCCAGCAGCTTGGAGGGCAGTGGCGGGACCGGGGAGCTGTTTTTT.

This chain joins TRBV25-1 and TRBJ1-6, with D uncertain. The CDR3 runs 13 residues. Germline loops: CDR1 MGHDK, CDR2 SYGVNS. V shed 5 bases and J shed 7 bases, with 9 bases lying between them. CDR3 DNA sequence: TGTGCCAGCAGTCTGACTCGGAATTCACCCCTCCACTTT. Translation: CASSLTRNSPLHF.

The chain combines TRBV11-3 with TRBJ2-1, with D perhaps TRBD2 (5 bases). This CDR3 has 12 amino acids. Deletions cut 3 bases from V and 7 bases from J, with 7 bases between. The germline gives CDR1 SGHNT, CDR2 YENEEA. CDR3 region: CASSFGVNEQFF. The DNA for the CDR3 is TGTGCCAGCAGCTTCGGGGTTAATGAGCAGTTCTTC. Supplemented by reference TRBV11-3 and TRBJ2-1, the full variable domain reads EAGVVQSPRYKIIEKKQPVAFWCNPISGHNTLYWYLQNLGQGPELLIRYENEEAVDDSQLPKDRFSAERLKGVDSTLKIQPAELGDSAVYLCASSFGVNEQFFGPGTRLTVL.

The rearrangement links TRBV25-1 to TRBJ2-5, with a possible D match to TRBD2 (7 bases). This CDR3 comprises 16 residues. CDR1 and CDR2 (germline): MGHDK, SYGVNS. V lost 8 bases, J lost 6 bases, and 25 bases lay in between. CDR3 loop: CASAGPGGWADQTQYF. In DNA form, the CDR3 reads TGTGCCAGCGCGGGACCGGGGGGCTGGGCCGACCAGACCCAGTACTTC.

V usage is TRBV29-1 and J usage is TRBJ1-1; D ambiguous. Germline V gene lookup returns CDR1 SQVTM and CDR2 ANQGSEA. The CDR3 runs to 13 residues. Trimming took off 6 bases at V and 0 bases at J, with 11 bases between the two ends. CDR3 protein: CSVLNTMNTEAFF. DNA for the CDR3: TGCAGCGTGTTAAACACAATGAACACTGAAGCTTTCTTT.

This clone was seen only once. The chain has TRBV4-2 and TRBJ2-7, with a tentative D call TRBD2 (6 bases). Germline V lookup: CDR1 LGHNA, CDR2 YNFKEQ. The CDR3 sequence is 17 residues long. V lost 0 bases to trimming and J lost 4 bases, with 19 bases between them. CDR3 in DNA: TGTGCCAGCAGCCAAGAGCAACCGGGACTTTCGGGTTACGAGCAGTACTTC. Its translation is CASSQEQPGLSGYEQYF.

The chain has TRBV4-2 and TRBJ2-2; no clear D. The CDR3 loop spans 15 amino acids. With 1 base removed from V and 1 base from J, the gap between germline ends came to 7 bases. The germline V gene encodes CDR1 LGHNA and CDR2 YNFKEQ. The CDR3 coding sequence is TGTGCCAGCAGCCAAGTCTCTGGGAACACCGGGGAGCTGTTTTTT. Protein sequence: CASSQVSGNTGELFF.

The chain recombines TRBV19 with TRBJ2-3; D is possibly TRBD2 (5 bases). The V gene's germline CDR1 is LNHDA and CDR2 SQIVND (reference sequence). The CDR3 has 13 amino acids. V was cut by 1 base and J by 9 bases, with 11 bases left in between. CDR3 sequence (DNA): TGTGCCAGTAGTATAGGGGAGCGGCCGACGCAGTATTTT. It translates to CASSIGERPTQYF.

The V call is TRBV4-1, the J call TRBJ2-2; D may be TRBD1 (6 bases). Deletions cut 3 bases from V and 4 bases from J, with 12 bases between. The CDR3 spans 15 residues. Germline loops: CDR1 MGHRA, CDR2 YSYEKL. The CDR3 protein is CASSHSGQLTGELFF. The CDR3 nucleotides read TGCGCCAGCAGCCATTCGGGACAACTCACCGGGGAGCTGTTTTTT.

V gene TRBV10-3 combines with J gene TRBJ2-2; D gene ambiguous. The CDR3 totals 14 residues. Germline CDR1 ENHRY, CDR2 SYGVKD. With 8 bases removed from V and 0 bases from J, the gap between germline ends came to 10 bases. The CDR3 region is CAIAGRSNTGELFF. CDR3 nucleotide sequence: TGTGCCATCGCTGGCAGATCGAACACCGGGGAGCTGTTTTTT.

This chain connects TRBV2 to TRBJ2-5, with 11 bases fitting TRBD2. From germline, CDR1 is SNHLY and CDR2 FYNNEI. Trimming removed 7 bases from V and 2 bases from J; junction bases left unmatched: 6. CDR3 length: 15 residues. CDR3 nucleotide sequence: TGTGCCAGCAACCCGGGACTAGCGGAACAAGAGACCCAGTACTTC. Amino acid sequence: CASNPGLAEQETQYF.

In this sample, this clone turned up once. This chain joins TRBV5-1 and TRBJ2-1; TRBD2 matches 11 bases. The CDR3 is 16 amino acids. Trimming took 4 bases from V and 8 from J; bases not matched to a gene: 11. Germline assignment: CDR1 SGHRS and CDR2 YFSETQ. The CDR3 region has the DNA TGCGCCAGCAGCCCGGCGGGACTAGCGGAGTGGGATGAGCAGTTCTTC. It specifies CASSPAGLAEWDEQFF.

The V and J genes are TRBV28 and TRBJ2-2, with 11 bases lining up with TRBD2. With V trimmed by 7 bases and J by 5 bases, 3 bases remained unmatched. Germline lookup yields CDR1 MDHEN and CDR2 SYDVKM. There are 14 residues in the CDR3. The CDR3 coding sequence is TGTGCCAGCAAGTCTAGCGGGAGGACCGGGGAGCTGTTTTTT. It translates to CASKSSGRTGELFF.

CDR3 bases: TGTGCCAGCAGTCTTCGCAGCGGGAGCTCCTACAATGAGCAGTTCTTC. Translating gives CASSLRSGSSYNEQFF. This chain links TRBV6-6 with TRBJ2-1, with TRBD2 matching 8 bases. V lost 5 bases and J lost 0; bases outside the gene matches: 6. This CDR3 has 16 amino acids. Per germline, CDR1 MNHNY and CDR2 SVGAGI (reference sequence).

Points on this clone: At the DNA level, this CDR3 is encoded by other sequences in the same sample as well. V usage is TRBV27 and J usage is TRBJ2-1, with TRBD2 matching over 11 bases. Losses at the gene ends were 5 bases for V and 1 base for J; bases not matched to a gene: 13. Germline loops: CDR1 MNHEY, CDR2 SMNVEV (reference sequence). The CDR3 length is 19 residues. The CDR3 DNA follows: TGTGCCAGCAGTCTTATGCCCGATAGCGGGAGGGTTTCCTACAATGAGCAGTTCTTC. Its protein product is CASSLMPDSGRVSYNEQFF.